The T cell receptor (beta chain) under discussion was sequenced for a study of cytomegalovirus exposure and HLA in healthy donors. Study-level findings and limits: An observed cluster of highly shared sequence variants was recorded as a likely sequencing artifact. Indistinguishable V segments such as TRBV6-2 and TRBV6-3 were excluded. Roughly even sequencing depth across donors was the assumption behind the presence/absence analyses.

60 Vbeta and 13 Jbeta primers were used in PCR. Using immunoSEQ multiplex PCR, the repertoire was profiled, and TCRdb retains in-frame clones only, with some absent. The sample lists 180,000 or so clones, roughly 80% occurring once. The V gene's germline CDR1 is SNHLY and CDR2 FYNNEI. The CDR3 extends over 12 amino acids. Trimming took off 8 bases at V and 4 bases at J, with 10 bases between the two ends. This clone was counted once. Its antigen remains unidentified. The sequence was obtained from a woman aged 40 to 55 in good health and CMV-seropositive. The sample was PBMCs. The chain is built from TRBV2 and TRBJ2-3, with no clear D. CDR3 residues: CASCREADTQYF. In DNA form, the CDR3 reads TGTGCCAGCTGCCGAGAAGCAGATACGCAGTATTTT.